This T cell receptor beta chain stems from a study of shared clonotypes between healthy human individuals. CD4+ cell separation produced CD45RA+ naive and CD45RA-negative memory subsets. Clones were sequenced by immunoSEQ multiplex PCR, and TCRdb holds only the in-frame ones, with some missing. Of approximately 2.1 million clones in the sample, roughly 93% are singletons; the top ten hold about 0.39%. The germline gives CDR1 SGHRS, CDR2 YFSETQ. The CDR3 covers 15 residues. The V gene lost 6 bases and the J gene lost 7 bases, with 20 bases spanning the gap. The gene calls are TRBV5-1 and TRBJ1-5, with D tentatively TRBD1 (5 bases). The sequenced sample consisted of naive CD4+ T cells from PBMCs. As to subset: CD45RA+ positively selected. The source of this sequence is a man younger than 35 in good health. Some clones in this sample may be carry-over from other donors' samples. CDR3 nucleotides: TGCGCCAGCACCCCTTCCGGGGGGGTGGGCCAGCCCCAGCATTTT. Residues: CASTPSGGVGQPQHF. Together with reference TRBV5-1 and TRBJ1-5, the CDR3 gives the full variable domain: KAGVTQTPRYLIKTRGQQVTLSCSPISGHRSVSWYQQTPGQGLQFLFEYFSETQRNKGNFPGRFSGRQFSNSRSEMNVSTLELGDSALYLCASTPSGGVGQPQHFGDGTRLSIL.